This TCR beta chain was retrieved from a study of blood T cell repertoires in COVID-19. Unmatched junction bases numbered 10, after V lost 4 bases and J lost 9 bases. This CDR3 has 14 residues. Germline V CDR1 and CDR2: SQVTM, ANQGSEA. Clones were read by immunoSEQ multiplex PCR, and TCRdb kept only the in-frame ones, dropping some. The sample has about 300,000 clones, over 75% seen once. This receptor was taken from a human donor in a cohort sampled during active COVID-19. Sequencing input: peripheral blood. The rearrangement links TRBV29-1 to TRBJ2-1, with 9 bases lining up with TRBD2. The CDR3 nucleotides are TGCAGCGTTGTGAGTAGCGGGAGATTTGGTGAGCAGTTCTTC. It encodes CSVVSSGRFGEQFF.